This TCR beta chain is from a study of early T cells in non-severe SARS-CoV-2 infection (dated by TCRdb to the early 2020s). As for the study more broadly: Bulk RNA from unsorted whole blood was used for TCR sequencing, so alpha and beta chains could not be paired.

A case-control design nested within a healthcare worker cohort in London, UK, was used, with weekly nasopharyngeal swab PCR tests and blood sampling performed. Healthcare workers were enrolled in the week of the UK lockdown, from 23 to 31 March 2020, and were followed every week for up to roughly 16 weeks. From the cysteine up to the phenylalanine, the CDR3 has a length of 14 residues. Only the CDR3 portion is preserved as DNA: 42 bases, with reading frame beginning at the first base. CDR1 SGHVS and CDR2 FQNEAQ are derived from the germline V gene. V is clipped by 4 bases and J by 5 bases, and the sequence between their germline boundaries is 14 bases long. Preparation of the library involved 5' RACE. Sequencing used a NextSeq 500. To correct for sequencing error and PCR bias, the TCR library protocol tagged individual cDNA molecules with unique molecular identifiers. Sequencing covered both TCR alpha and beta chains, and within each sample the abundances of alpha and beta sequences were tightly co-correlated. Per the authors' processing: V gene, J gene and CDR3 annotation of TCR sequences was performed with Decombinator V4. Expanded TCRs were defined as changing significantly between any two time points under a Poisson model with p below 0.0001. Abundances of TCRs were expressed as counts per million after normalisation to the total number of TCRs sequenced in each sample. TRAV1-2 paired with TRAJ12, TRAJ20 or TRAJ33 defined MAIT TCRs, while TRAV10 paired with TRAJ18 defined iNKT TCRs. A search of VDJdb, accessed on 1 November 2021, was run for TCRs annotated to CMV, EBV and SARS-CoV-2, with TCRs annotated for multiple antigens excluded. The public reads were reprocessed in TCRdb via fastp at Q25 and MiXCR, keeping in-frame beta chains. Every entry covers one CDR3 protein and lists the most common genes and DNA from its rows. TCRdb, rather than the study authors, made the V and J calls. The sample table holds approximately 48,000 distinct CDR3 sequences, of which around a tenth were seen once. 14% to 15% of the sample is held by the ten biggest clonotypes.

This clonotype was counted only a few times. Its antigen has not been determined. One base away there is no much larger clone; base qualities are not given. The paper as a whole reports these results and caveats: VDJdb matching was skewed toward anti-spike CD8 responses and likely underestimated virus-specific expansions by missing private and CD4 specificities.

The TCR sequence derives from an adult who was a healthcare worker with PCR-confirmed SARS-CoV-2 infection or an uninfected control (not recorded which). This chain joins TRBV7-8 to TRBJ2-5; TRBD1 is possibly the D segment (5 matching bases). The source material was whole blood. At the DNA level, the sequence is TGTGCCAGCAGCTCCGAAGGGGTTTCGGAGACCCAGTACTTC. Translated, this gives CASSSEGVSETQYF.